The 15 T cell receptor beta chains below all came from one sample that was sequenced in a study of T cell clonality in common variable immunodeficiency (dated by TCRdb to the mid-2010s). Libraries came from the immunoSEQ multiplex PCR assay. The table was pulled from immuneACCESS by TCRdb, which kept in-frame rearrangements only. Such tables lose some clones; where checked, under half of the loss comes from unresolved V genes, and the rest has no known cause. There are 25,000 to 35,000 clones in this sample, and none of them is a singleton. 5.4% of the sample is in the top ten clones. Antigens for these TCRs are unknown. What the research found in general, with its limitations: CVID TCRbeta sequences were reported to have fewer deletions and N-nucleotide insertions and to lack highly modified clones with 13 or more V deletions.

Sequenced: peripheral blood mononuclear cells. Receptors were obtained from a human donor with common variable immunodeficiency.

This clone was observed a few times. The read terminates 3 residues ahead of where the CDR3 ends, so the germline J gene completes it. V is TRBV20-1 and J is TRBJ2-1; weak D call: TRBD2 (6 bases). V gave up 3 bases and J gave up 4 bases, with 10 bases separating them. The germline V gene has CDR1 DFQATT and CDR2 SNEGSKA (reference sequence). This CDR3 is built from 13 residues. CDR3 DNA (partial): TGCAGTGCTAGTAGCGGCCTATACAATGAG. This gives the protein CSASSGLYNE. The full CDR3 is CSASSGLYNEQFF.

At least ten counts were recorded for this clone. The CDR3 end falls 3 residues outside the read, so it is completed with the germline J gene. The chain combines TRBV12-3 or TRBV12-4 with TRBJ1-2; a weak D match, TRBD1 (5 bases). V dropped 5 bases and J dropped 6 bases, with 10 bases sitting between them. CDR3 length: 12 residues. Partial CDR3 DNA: TGTGCCAGCAGTGACAGTTACAATGGC. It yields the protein CASSDSYNG. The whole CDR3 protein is CASSDSYNGYTF.

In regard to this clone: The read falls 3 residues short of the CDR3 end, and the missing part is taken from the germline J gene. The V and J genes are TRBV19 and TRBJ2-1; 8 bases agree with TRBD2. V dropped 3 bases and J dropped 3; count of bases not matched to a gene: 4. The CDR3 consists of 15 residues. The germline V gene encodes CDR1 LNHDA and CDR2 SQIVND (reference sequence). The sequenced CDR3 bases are TGTGCCAGTAGTATGCCGGGACTAGGCTACAATGAG. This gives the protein CASSMPGLGYNE. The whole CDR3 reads CASSMPGLGYNEQFF.

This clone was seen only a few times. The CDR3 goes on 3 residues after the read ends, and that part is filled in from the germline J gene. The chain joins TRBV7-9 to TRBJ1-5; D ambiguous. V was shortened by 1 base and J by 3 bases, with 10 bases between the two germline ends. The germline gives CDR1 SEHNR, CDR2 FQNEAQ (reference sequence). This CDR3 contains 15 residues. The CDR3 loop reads CASSLGAPSNQPQHF. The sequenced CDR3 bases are TGTGCCAGCAGCTTAGGGGCTCCTTCCAATCAGCCC.

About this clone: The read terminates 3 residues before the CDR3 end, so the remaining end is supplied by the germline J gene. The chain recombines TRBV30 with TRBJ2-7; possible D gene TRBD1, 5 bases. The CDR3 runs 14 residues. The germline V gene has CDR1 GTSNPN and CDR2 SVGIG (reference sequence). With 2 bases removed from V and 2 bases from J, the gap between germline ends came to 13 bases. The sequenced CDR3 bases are TGTGCCTGGAGTACAGGCGGTCTAACCTACGAG. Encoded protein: CAWSTGGLTYE. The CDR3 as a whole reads CAWSTGGLTYEQYF.

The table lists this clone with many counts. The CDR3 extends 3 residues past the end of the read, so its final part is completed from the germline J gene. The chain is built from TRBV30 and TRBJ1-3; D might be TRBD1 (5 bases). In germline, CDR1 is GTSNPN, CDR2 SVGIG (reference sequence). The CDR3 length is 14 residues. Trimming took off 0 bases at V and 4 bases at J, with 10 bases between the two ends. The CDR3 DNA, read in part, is TGTGCCTGGAGTGTTTCGGGGGTGGGAAACACC. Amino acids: CAWSVSGVGNT. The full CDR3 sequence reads CAWSVSGVGNTIYF.

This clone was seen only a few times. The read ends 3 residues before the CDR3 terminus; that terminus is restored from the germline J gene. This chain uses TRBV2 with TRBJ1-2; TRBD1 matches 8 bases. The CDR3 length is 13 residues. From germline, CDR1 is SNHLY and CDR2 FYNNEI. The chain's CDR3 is CASSQLTGEGYTF. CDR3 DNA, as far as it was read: TGTGCCAGCAGTCAACTGACAGGGGAAGGC.

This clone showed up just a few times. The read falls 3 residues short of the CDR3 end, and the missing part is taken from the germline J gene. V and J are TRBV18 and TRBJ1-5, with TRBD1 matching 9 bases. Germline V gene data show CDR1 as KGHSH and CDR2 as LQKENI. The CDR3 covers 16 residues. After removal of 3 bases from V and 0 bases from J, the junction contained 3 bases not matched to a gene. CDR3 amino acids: CASSPGQGYSNQPQHF. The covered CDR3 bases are TGTGCCAGCTCACCGGGACAGGGCTATAGCAATCAGCCC.

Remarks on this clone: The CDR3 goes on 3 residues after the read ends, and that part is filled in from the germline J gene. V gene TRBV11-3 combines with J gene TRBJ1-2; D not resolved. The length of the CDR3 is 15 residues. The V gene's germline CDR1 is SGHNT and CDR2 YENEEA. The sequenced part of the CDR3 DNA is TGTGCCAGCAGTTTATCCCCCGGAAGTATAGCAGGC. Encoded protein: CASSLSPGSIAG. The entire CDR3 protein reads CASSLSPGSIAGYTF.

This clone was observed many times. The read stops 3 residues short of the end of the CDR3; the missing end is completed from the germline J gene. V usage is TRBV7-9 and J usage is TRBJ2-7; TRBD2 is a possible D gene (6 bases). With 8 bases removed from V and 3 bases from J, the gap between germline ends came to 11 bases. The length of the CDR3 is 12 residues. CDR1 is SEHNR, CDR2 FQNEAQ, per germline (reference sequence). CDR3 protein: CASGAGNYEQYF. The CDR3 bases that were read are TGTGCCAGCGGTGCGGGGAACTACGAG. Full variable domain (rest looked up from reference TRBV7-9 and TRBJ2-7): DTGVSQNPRHKITKRGQNVTFRCDPISEHNRLYWYRQTLGQGPEFLTYFQNEAQLEKSRLLSDRFSAERPKGSFSTLEIQRTEQGDSAMYLCASGAGNYEQYFGPGTRLTVT.

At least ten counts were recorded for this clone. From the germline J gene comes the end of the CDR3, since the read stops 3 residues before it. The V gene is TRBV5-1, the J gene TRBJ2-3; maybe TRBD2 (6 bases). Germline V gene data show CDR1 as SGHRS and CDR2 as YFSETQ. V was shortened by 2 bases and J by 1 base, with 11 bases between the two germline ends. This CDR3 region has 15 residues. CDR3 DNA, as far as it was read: TGCGCCAGCAGCTTTGCGGCTAGCGGCACAGATACG. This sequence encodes CASSFAASGTDT. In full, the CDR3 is CASSFAASGTDTQYF. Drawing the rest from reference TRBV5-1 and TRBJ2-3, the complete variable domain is KAGVTQTPRYLIKTRGQQVTLSCSPISGHRSVSWYQQTPGQGLQFLFEYFSETQRNKGNFPGRFSGRQFSNSRSEMNVSTLELGDSALYLCASSFAASGTDTQYFGPGTRLTVL.

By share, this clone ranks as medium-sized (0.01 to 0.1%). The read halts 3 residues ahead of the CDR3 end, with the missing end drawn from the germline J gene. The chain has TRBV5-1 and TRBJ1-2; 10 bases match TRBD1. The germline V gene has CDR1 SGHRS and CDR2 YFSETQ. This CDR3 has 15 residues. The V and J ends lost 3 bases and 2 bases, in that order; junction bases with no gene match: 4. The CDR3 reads CASSSRQGANYGYTF. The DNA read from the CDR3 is TGCGCCAGCAGCTCAAGACAGGGGGCCAACTATGGC.

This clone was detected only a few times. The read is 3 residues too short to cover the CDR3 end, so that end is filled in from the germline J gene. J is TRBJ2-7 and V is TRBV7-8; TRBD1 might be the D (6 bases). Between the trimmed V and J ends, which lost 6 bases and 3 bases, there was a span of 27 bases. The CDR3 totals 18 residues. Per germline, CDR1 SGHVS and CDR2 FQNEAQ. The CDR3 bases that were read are TGTGCCAGCAGTCCGACACAAACCGCGACAGGATCCCACTACGAG. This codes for CASSPTQTATGSHYE. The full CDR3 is CASSPTQTATGSHYEQYF.

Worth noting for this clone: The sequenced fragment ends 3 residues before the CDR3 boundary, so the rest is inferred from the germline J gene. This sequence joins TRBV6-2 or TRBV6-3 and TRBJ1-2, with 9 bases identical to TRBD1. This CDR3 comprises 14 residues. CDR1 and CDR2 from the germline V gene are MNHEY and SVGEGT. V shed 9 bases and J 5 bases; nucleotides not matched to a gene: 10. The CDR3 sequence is CASDTRQGDYGYTF. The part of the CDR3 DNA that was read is TGTGCCAGTGATACTCGACAGGGGGATTATGGC.

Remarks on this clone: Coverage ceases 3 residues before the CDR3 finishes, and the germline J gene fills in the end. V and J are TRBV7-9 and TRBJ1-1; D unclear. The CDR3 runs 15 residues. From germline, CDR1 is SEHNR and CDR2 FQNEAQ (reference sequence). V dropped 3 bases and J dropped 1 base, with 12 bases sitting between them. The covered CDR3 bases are TGTGCCAGCAGCTTGGGCGGGTTAACGAACACTGAA. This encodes CASSLGGLTNTE. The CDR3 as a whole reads CASSLGGLTNTEAFF.